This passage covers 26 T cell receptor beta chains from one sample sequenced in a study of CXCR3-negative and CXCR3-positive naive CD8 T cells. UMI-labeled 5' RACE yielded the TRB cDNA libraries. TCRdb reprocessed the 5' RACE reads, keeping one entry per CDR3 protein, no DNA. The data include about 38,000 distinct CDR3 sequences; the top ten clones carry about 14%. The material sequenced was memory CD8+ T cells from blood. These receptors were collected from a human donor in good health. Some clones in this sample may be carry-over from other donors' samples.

The CDR3 loop reads CASSFELEGDTEAFF. This chain links TRBV28 with TRBJ1-1. The CDR3 is made up of 15 amino acids. Germline V lookup: CDR1 MDHEN, CDR2 SYDVKM.

The CDR3 reads CASSLTLEQGELFF. This chain joins TRBV7-6 and TRBJ2-2. The CDR3 is 14 amino acids. Germline CDR1 and CDR2: SGHVS and FNYEAQ.

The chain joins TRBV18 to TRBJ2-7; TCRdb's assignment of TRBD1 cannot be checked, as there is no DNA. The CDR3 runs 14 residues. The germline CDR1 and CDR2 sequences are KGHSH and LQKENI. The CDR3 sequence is CASSPRDSLYEQYF.

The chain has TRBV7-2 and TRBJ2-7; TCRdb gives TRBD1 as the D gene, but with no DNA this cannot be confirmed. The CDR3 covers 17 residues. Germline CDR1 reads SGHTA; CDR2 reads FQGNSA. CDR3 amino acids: CASSLIRDTPSAYEQYF.

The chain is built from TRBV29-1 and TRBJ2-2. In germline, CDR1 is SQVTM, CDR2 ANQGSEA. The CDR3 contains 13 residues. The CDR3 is CSVVNANTGELFF.

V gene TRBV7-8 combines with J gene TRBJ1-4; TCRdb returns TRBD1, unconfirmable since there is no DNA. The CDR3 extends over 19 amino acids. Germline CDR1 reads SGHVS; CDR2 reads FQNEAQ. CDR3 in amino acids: CASSLAPGPGGGTNEKLFF. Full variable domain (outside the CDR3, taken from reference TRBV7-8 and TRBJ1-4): GAGVSQSPRYKVAKRGQDVALRCDPISGHVSLFWYQQALGQGPEFLTYFQNEAQLDKSGLPSDRFFAERPEGSVSTLKIQRTQQEDSAVYLCASSLAPGPGGGTNEKLFFGSGTQLSVL.

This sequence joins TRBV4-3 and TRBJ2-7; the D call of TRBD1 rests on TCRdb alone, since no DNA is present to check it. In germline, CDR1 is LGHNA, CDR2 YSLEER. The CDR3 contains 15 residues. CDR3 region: CASSQHGTGLYEQYF.

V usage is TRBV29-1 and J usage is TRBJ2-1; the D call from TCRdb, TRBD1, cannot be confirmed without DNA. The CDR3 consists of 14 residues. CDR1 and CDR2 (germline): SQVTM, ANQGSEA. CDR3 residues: CSVRTATTYNEQFF.

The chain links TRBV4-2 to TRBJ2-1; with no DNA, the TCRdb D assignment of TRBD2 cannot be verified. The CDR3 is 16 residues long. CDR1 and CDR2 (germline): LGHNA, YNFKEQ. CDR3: CASSQDLEGGDGEQFF.

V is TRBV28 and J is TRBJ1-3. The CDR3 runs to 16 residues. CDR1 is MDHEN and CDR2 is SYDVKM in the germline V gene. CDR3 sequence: CASNAIPAVSGNTIYF.

This CDR3 reads CSVALANTDTQYF. This chain uses TRBV29-1 with TRBJ2-3; with no DNA, the TCRdb D assignment of TRBD2 cannot be verified. From germline, CDR1 is SQVTM and CDR2 ANQGSEA. The CDR3 has 13 residues.

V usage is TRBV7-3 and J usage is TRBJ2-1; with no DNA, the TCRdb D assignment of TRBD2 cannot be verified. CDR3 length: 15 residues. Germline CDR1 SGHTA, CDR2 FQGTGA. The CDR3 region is CASSASGGPSDEQFF.

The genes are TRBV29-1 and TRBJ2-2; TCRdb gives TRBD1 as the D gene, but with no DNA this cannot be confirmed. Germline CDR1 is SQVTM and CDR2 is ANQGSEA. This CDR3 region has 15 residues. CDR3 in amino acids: CSVVLRAAGAGELFF.

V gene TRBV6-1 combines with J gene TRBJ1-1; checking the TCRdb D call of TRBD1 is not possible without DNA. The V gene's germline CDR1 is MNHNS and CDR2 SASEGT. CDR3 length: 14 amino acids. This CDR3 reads CASRSGEVDTEAFF.

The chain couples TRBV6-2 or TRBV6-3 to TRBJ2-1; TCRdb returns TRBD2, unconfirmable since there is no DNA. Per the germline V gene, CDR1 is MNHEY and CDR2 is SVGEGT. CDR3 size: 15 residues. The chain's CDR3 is CASSQSSGEGHEQFF.

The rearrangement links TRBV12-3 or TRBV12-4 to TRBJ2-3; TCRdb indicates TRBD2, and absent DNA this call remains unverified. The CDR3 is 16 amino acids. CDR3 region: CASSPRTSEGTDTQYF.

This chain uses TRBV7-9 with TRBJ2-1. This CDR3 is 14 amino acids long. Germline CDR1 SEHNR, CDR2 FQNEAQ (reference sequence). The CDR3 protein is CASGLAGRFNEQFF.

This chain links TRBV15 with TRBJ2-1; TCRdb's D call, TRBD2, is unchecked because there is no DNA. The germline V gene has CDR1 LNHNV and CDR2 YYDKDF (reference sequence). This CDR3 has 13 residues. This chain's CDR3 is CATNPGLAIEQFF.

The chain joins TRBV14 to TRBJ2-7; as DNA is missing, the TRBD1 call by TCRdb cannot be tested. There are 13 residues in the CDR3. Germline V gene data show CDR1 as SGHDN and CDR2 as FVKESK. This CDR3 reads CASSGGFRNEQYF.

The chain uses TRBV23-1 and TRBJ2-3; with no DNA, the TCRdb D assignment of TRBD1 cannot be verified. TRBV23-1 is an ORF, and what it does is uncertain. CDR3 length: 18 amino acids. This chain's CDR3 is CASSNEDRGDLSTDTQYF.

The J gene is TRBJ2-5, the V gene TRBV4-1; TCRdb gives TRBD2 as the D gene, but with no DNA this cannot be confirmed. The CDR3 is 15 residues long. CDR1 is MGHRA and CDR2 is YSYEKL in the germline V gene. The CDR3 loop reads CASSQRWGEANEQFF.

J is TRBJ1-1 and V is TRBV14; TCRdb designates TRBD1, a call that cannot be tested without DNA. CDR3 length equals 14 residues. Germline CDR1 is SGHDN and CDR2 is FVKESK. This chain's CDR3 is CASSPWTMNTEAFF. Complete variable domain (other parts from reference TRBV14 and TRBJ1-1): EAGVTQFPSHSVIEKGQTVTLRCDPISGHDNLYWYRRVMGKEIKFLLHFVKESKQDESGMPNNRFLAERTGGTYSTLKVQPAELEDSGVYFCASSPWTMNTEAFFGQGTRLTVV.

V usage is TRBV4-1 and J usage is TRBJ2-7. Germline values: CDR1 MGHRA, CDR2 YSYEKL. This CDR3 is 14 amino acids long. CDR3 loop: CASSQVSLQNEQYF.

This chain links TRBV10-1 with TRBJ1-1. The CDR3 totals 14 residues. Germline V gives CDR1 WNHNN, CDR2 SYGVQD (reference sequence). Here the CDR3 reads CASSESVSNTEAFF.

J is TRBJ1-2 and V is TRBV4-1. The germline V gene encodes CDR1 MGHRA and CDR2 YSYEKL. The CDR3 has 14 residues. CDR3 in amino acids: CASSQESDLYGYTF.

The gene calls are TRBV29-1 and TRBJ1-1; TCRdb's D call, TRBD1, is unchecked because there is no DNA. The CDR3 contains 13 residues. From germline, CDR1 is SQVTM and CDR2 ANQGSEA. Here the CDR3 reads CSVRDREGAEAFF.